Listed below are T cell receptor beta chains from one sample, sequenced in a study of CD8+CD57+ T cells in acquired aplastic anemia. From the reads, TCRdb called clonotypes with MiXCR, one entry per CDR3 protein. The table lists approximately 470,000 distinct CDR3 sequences, around 33% of them singletons. The specimen was sorted CD4+, CD8+, or CD8+CD57+ T cells (not recorded which) from PBMCs. The source is a human donor with aplastic anemia. Each CDR3 is given with its conserved first and last residue. Fields, in order: J gene, V gene, D gene, clone size, CDR3 protein, CDR3 DNA. The D gene is left open where the match is weak. Size is stated for part of the rows, as once, few or many counts, or as a class when the clone is expanded.

>TRBJ2-7|TRBV30|TRBD1|NA
CAWTPTGDGYEQYF
TGTGCCTGGACCCCGACAGGGGACGGCTACGAGCAGTACTTC
>TRBJ2-2|TRBV25-1|NA|NA
CASSPAGTQNTGELFF
TGTGCCAGCAGTCCAGCCGGGACCCAGAACACCGGGGAGCTGTTTTTT
>TRBJ1-5|TRBV20-1|NA|NA
CSASGLDQPQHF
TGCAGTGCTAGTGGGTTGGATCAGCCCCAGCATTTT
>TRBJ1-2|TRBV29-1|NA|many
CSVYYKETGYTF
TGCAGCGTTTACTATAAAGAGACAGGCTACACCTTC
>TRBJ2-1|TRBV6-1|NA|NA
CASSAGTSNYNEQFF
TGTGCCAGCAGTGCAGGGACCTCGAACTACAATGAGCAGTTCTTC
>TRBJ1-2|TRBV29-1|TRBD1|many
CSVERTGSRGYTF
TGCAGCGTTGAAAGGACAGGGAGTCGAGGCTACACCTTC
>TRBJ1-2|TRBV5-1|NA|many
CASSEAIWSGYTF
TGCGCCAGCAGCGAGGCGATTTGGTCCGGCTACACCTTC
>TRBJ1-1|TRBV12-3/TRBV12-4|NA|NA
CASSLSRVSAEAFF
TGTGCCAGCAGTTTATCCAGGGTTAGCGCTGAAGCTTTCTTT
>TRBJ1-2|TRBV27|NA|NA
CASSLRPGTVYGYTF
TGTGCCAGCAGTTTACGCCCCGGGACGGTCTATGGCTACACCTTC
>TRBJ2-7|TRBV19|NA|many
CASITVSSYEQYF
TGTGCCAGTATTACGGTTTCATCCTACGAGCAGTACTTC
>TRBJ1-6|TRBV20-1|TRBD1|once
CSARAEGQGPSNSPLHF
TGCAGTGCTAGGGCAGAGGGACAGGGGCCTTCAAATTCACCCCTCCACTTT
>TRBJ1-1|TRBV6-1|NA|few
CASNADLMNTEAFF
TGTGCCAGCAACGCGGACTTAATGAACACTGAGGCTTTCTTT
>TRBJ1-3|TRBV29-1|TRBD1|NA
CSAVAGGGNTIYF
TGCAGCGCTGTCGCAGGGGGTGGAAACACCATATATTTT
>TRBJ2-2|TRBV2|TRBD2|few
CASSEMGLANTVRELFF
TGTGCCAGCAGTGAAATGGGACTAGCGAATACGGTTAGGGAGCTGTTTTTT
>TRBJ1-1|TRBV19|NA|many
CASSDRGEVMNTEAFF
TGTGCCAGTAGTGACCGCGGGGAGGTGATGAACACTGAAGCTTTCTTT
>TRBJ1-5|TRBV7-8|NA|NA
CASSTRDQPQHF
TGTGCCAGCAGTACGCGGGATCAGCCCCAGCATTTT
>TRBJ2-3|TRBV3-1|NA|NA
CASSQDRSLDTQYF
TGTGCCAGCAGCCAAGACAGAAGCCTGGATACGCAGTATTTT
>TRBJ2-7|TRBV4-1|NA|NA
CASSHGQTSRSYEQYF
TGCGCCAGCAGCCACGGACAGACAAGCAGATCCTACGAGCAGTACTTC
>TRBJ2-3|TRBV6-2/TRBV6-3|NA|NA
CASSYGSKRGWADTQYF
TGTGCCAGCAGTTACGGATCCAAGAGGGGTTGGGCAGATACGCAGTATTTT
>TRBJ1-5|TRBV6-1|NA|once
CASGKTSTGGPPQHF
TGTGCCAGCGGTAAAACGTCGACGGGGGGCCCGCCCCAGCATTTT
>TRBJ1-2|TRBV6-1|NA|few
CASTAGAYYGYTF
TGTGCCAGCACCGCGGGCGCTTACTATGGCTACACCTTC
>TRBJ1-1|TRBV2|NA|NA
CASSPPIGNTEAFF
TGTGCCAGCTCACCACCCATAGGGAACACTGAAGCTTTCTTT
>TRBJ2-7|TRBV2|NA|many
CASSEAGRGSYEQYF
TGTGCCAGCAGTGAAGCTGGAAGGGGGTCCTACGAGCAGTACTTC
>TRBJ2-3|TRBV5-1|TRBD2|NA
CASSLIGTSGGSDTQYF
TGCGCCAGCAGCTTGATCGGGACTAGCGGGGGTTCAGATACGCAGTATTTT
>TRBJ1-1|TRBV6-1|TRBD1|NA
CASSAQTGKAFF
TGTGCCAGCAGTGCTCAGACAGGGAAAGCTTTCTTT
>TRBJ2-7|TRBV15|TRBD1|NA
CATSPVRGTGNEQYF
TGTGCCACCAGCCCAGTCCGCGGGACAGGGAACGAGCAGTACTTC
>TRBJ2-2|TRBV9|TRBD2|NA
CASSVTSGGATGELFF
TGTGCCAGCAGCGTTACTAGCGGGGGGGCCACCGGGGAGCTGTTTTTT
>TRBJ1-6|TRBV2|NA|many
CASSGGPGSYNSPLHF
TGTGCCAGCAGTGGTGGGCCCGGTTCCTATAATTCACCCCTCCACTTT
>TRBJ1-1|TRBV29-1|NA|many
CSVEEGMNTEAFF
TGCAGCGTTGAGGAGGGAATGAACACTGAAGCTTTCTTT
>TRBJ1-1|TRBV15|NA|NA
CATSIGTATEAFF
TGTGCCACCAGCATAGGGACTGCGACTGAAGCTTTCTTT
>TRBJ2-7|TRBV6-5|NA|few
CASSYVGPPYEQYF
TGTGCCAGCAGTTACGTTGGTCCACCCTACGAGCAGTACTTC
>TRBJ1-6|TRBV10-2|TRBD1|few
CASSSDRGDHNSPLHF
TGCGCCAGCAGTTCGGACAGGGGGGACCATAATTCACCCCTCCACTTT
>TRBJ2-6|TRBV9|NA|many
CASSVDPGANVLTF
TGTGCCAGCAGCGTAGACCCTGGGGCCAACGTCCTGACTTTC
>TRBJ2-1|TRBV24-1|TRBD2|NA
CATSEGTSGYNEQFF
TGTGCCACCAGTGAAGGGACTAGCGGTTACAATGAGCAGTTCTTC
>TRBJ2-7|TRBV28|NA|NA
CASSTRTYEQYF
TGTGCCAGCAGTACGAGGACCTACGAGCAGTACTTC
>TRBJ1-6|TRBV12-3/TRBV12-4|TRBD1|NA
CASSLETGFSGRSSYNSPLHF
TGTGCCAGCAGTTTAGAGACAGGGTTCTCCGGCCGTAGCTCCTATAATTCACCCCTCCACTTT
>TRBJ1-2|TRBV6-1|NA|NA
CASTFGGNGYTF
TGTGCCAGCACGTTTGGCGGGAATGGCTACACCTTC